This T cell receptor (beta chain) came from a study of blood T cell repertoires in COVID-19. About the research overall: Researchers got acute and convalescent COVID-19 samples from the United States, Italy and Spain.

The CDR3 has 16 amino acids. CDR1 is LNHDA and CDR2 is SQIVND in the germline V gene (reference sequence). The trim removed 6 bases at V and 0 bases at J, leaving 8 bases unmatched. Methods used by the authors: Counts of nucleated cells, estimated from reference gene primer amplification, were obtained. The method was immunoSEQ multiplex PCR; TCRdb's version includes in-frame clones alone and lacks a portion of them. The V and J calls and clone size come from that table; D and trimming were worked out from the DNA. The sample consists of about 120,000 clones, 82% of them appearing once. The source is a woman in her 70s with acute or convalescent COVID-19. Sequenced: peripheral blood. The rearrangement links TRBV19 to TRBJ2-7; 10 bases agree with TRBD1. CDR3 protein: CASSNGRDRGSYEQYF. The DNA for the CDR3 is TGTGCCAGTAGCAACGGCCGGGACAGGGGCTCCTACGAGCAGTACTTC.